The 15 T cell receptor beta chains below come from one sample, sequenced in a study of glioma-infiltrating T cells. TCR alpha and beta CDR3 regions were amplified from RNA using iRepertoire nested multiplex PCR. TCRdb used MiXCR to reprocess the multiplex PCR reads, holding one entry per CDR3 protein. The sample lists 3,000 to 4,000 distinct CDR3 sequences; approximately 86% were seen once. Source material: glioma tissue, nonneoplastic brain tissue, or PBMCs (not recorded which). The source is a human donor with low-grade glioma or glioblastoma, undergoing nonglioma brain surgery, or in good health (not recorded which).

In the case of this clonotype: This beta chain is off target for a library built for alpha chains, so its abundance means little. The chain employs TRBV7-2 and TRBJ2-5, with 9 bases matching TRBD2. The CDR3 contains 16 residues. V lost 5 bases to trimming and J lost 8 bases; unmatched junction nucleotides: 15. Germline V gene data show CDR1 as SGHTA and CDR2 as FQGNSA. The DNA of the CDR3 is TGTGCCAGCAGCCCGGGGACTAGCCGAAACAAGAGAACCCAGTACTTC. Translated, it gives CASSPGTSRNKRTQYF.

This clonotype is large by share. Since it is a stray read in a library aimed at alpha chains, this beta chain has a size that is not meaningful. The chain couples TRBV2 to TRBJ2-7, with unresolved D. Trimming took 3 bases from V and 3 from J, leaving 9 bases between them. The CDR3 runs to 13 residues. Per germline, CDR1 SNHLY and CDR2 FYNNEI. In DNA form, the CDR3 reads TGTGCCAGCAGTGACGGACCGAGCTACGAGCAGTACTTC. This gives the protein CASSDGPSYEQYF.

Regarding this clonotype: Found in a library prepared for alpha chains, this beta chain is an off-target read, and its abundance has little meaning. This CDR3 reads CASSYLAGAIETQYF. The CDR3 bases are TGTGCCAGCAGTTACTTGGCGGGAGCGATAGAGACCCAGTACTTC. The genes are TRBV6-2 or TRBV6-3 and TRBJ2-5, with TRBD2 identical over 7 bases. V lost 1 base and J lost 4; bases outside the gene matches: 6. The CDR3 extends over 15 amino acids. Germline CDR1 MNHEY, CDR2 SVGEGT.

This clonotype was picked up a small number of times. This beta chain lies outside the target of a library built for alpha chains; its clone size means little. J is TRBJ1-2 and V is TRBV28; D perhaps matches TRBD1 (5 bases). The CDR3 runs 16 residues. Germline-derived CDR1 and CDR2 are MDHEN and SYDVKM. V was clipped by 4 bases and J by 4 bases, with 19 bases between them. In DNA, the CDR3 is TGTGCCAGCAGTTGGACAAGGGCGGACTACCCCTATGGCTACACCTTC. Translating it yields CASSWTRADYPYGYTF.

This clonotype occurred once. This beta chain came through as a stray read in a library set up for alpha chains, and its size says little. The rearrangement links TRBV15 to TRBJ2-5; D gene ambiguous. V shed 5 bases and J shed 7 bases, with 17 bases lying between them. Germline CDR1 LNHNV, CDR2 YYDKDF (reference sequence). CDR3 length: 14 residues. The DNA of the CDR3 is TGTGCCACCAGCCCTTTGGGCCCAGCAGGGACCCAGTACTTC. Its translation: CATSPLGPAGTQYF.

This clonotype was detected only a few times. As an off-target read in a library built for alpha chains, this beta chain has a frequency of little significance. The rearrangement joins TRBV6-1 to TRBJ1-1; D perhaps matches TRBD1 (5 bases). V was cut by 6 bases and J by 0 bases, with 14 bases left in between. CDR1 is MNHNS and CDR2 is SASEGT in the germline V gene. The CDR3 spans 15 residues. CDR3 coding DNA: TGTGCCAGCAGGCGGGACTCCGGGATGAACACTGAAGCTTTCTTT. It is translated as CASRRDSGMNTEAFF.

Comment on this clonotype: This beta chain is an off-target read within a library intended for alpha chains, so its frequency means little. The rearrangement joins TRBV6-2 or TRBV6-3 to TRBJ2-3; D is undetermined. Trimming shortened V by 7 bases and J by 9 bases, and 11 bases separated the two germline ends. Germline loops: CDR1 MNHEY, CDR2 SVGEGT. The CDR3 runs to 11 residues. DNA of the CDR3: TGTGCCAGCATCGGCCGAATCACGCAGTATTTT. Translation gives CASIGRITQYF.

This clonotype showed up just once. Since the library was made to target alpha chains, this beta chain is a stray read and its abundance is not meaningful. J is TRBJ1-1 and V is TRBV2; D uncertain. Germline loops: CDR1 SNHLY, CDR2 FYNNEI. This CDR3 is built from 16 residues. V was pared by 3 bases and J by 4 bases, with 18 bases between. Here the CDR3 reads CASSERLSGSLTEAFF. CDR3 bases: TGTGCCAGCAGTGAGCGGTTATCTGGGAGTCTCACTGAAGCTTTCTTT.

As regards this clonotype: This beta chain appears as a stray read in a library generated for alpha chains; its size is not informative. The chain carries TRBV7-6 and TRBJ1-2, with 7 bases fitting TRBD1. The CDR3 has 15 residues. V lost 1 base to trimming and J lost 2 bases; unmatched junction nucleotides: 4. Germline V lookup: CDR1 SGHVS, CDR2 FNYEAQ. This CDR3 reads CASSLDEGANYGYTF. The CDR3 nucleotides are TGTGCCAGCAGCTTAGACGAGGGGGCGAACTATGGCTACACCTTC. Based on the CDR3 plus reference TRBV7-6 and TRBJ1-2, the full variable domain is GAGVSQSPRYKVTKRGQDVALRCDPISGHVSLYWYRQALGQGPEFLTYFNYEAQQDKSGLPNDRFSAERPEGSISTLTIQRTEQRDSAMYRCASSLDEGANYGYTFGSGTRLTVV.

With respect to this clonotype: The library was built for alpha chains, so this beta chain is an off-target read and its size means little. The chain carries TRBV6-2 or TRBV6-3 and TRBJ2-1; TRBD2 aligns across 10 bases. V lost 10 bases and J lost 4; bases outside the gene matches: 4. This CDR3 comprises 13 residues. CDR1 MNHEY and CDR2 SVGEGT come from the germline V gene. The CDR3 loop reads CAITSGIYNEQFF. The DNA of the CDR3 is TGTGCCATAACTAGCGGGATATACAATGAGCAGTTCTTC.

In regard to this clonotype: For a library built for alpha chains, this beta chain is a stray read; little rests on its size. The chain is built from TRBV14 and TRBJ2-5; 8 bases line up with TRBD2. The CDR3 contains 16 residues. Germline V gene data show CDR1 as SGHDN and CDR2 as FVKESK. The ends lost 0 bases at V and 5 bases at J; junction bases unmatched: 8. DNA of the CDR3: TGTGCCAGCAGCCAAGATCTCCCGGGGGGGACCGAGACCCAGTACTTC. Translated, it gives CASSQDLPGGTETQYF.

In regard to this clonotype: This beta chain is off target for a library built for alpha chains, so its abundance means little. This chain joins TRBV6-5 and TRBJ1-1, with D hard to call. CDR1 is MNHEY, CDR2 SVGAGI, per germline. The CDR3 totals 13 residues. The V end lost 3 bases, the J end lost 5 bases, and 10 bases lay between the germline ends. The CDR3 here is CASSYSRSTEAFF. In nucleotides, the CDR3 is TGTGCCAGCAGTTATTCCCGGTCTACTGAAGCTTTCTTT.

For this clonotype: The library was designed around alpha chains, so this beta chain is a stray read whose abundance carries little weight. V gene TRBV5-4 combines with J gene TRBJ2-1; D gene ambiguous. This CDR3 is built from 13 residues. Germline CDR1 SGHNT, CDR2 YYREEE (reference sequence). Trimming removed 1 base from V and 4 bases from J, with 6 bases in between. CDR3 sequence (DNA): TGTGCCAGCAGCTTGATAGGGTACAATGAGCAGTTCTTC. Protein product: CASSLIGYNEQFF.

On this clonotype itself: This beta chain was picked up by a library intended for alpha chains and is off target, so its count carries little meaning. The V call is TRBV27, the J call TRBJ1-2; D not certain. The CDR3 length is 14 residues. V was clipped by 6 bases and J by 4 bases, with 15 bases between them. Germline V gives CDR1 MNHEY, CDR2 SMNVEV (reference sequence). CDR3 amino acids: CASRPLTLGYGYTF. DNA of the CDR3: TGTGCCAGCAGGCCTCTTACCCTTGGCTATGGCTACACCTTC.

As for this clonotype: A library prepared for alpha chains yielded this beta chain as an off-target read; its size is of little meaning. The rearrangement links TRBV27 to TRBJ1-1; D remains unclear. The CDR3 runs to 15 residues. Germline-derived CDR1 and CDR2 are MNHEY and SMNVEV (reference sequence). Trimming removed 0 bases at V and 1 base at J, with 9 bases between. The DNA of the CDR3 is TGTGCCAGCAGTTTATCTCTTGCCTCGAACACTGAAGCTTTCTTT. Translated, it gives CASSLSLASNTEAFF.